This passage covers 10 T cell receptor beta chains from one sample sequenced in a study of cytomegalovirus exposure and HLA in healthy donors. The assay was immunoSEQ multiplex PCR, and TCRdb's table has in-frame clones only and misses some. There are over 55,000 clones in the sample; roughly 96% occur only once, and around 0.83% lies in the top ten. The source material was PBMCs. These receptor sequences come from a young man in good health and CMV-seronegative.

The chain has TRBV28 and TRBJ2-5; a possible D gene is TRBD2 (5 bases). The CDR3 runs to 14 residues. Germline values: CDR1 MDHEN, CDR2 SYDVKM. With 6 bases removed from V and 5 bases from J, the gap between germline ends came to 16 bases. The CDR3 is CASSQDGLAETQYF. The CDR3, as DNA: TGTGCCAGCAGCCAAGATGGGCTAGCTGAGACCCAGTACTTC.

This chain uses TRBV10-3 with TRBJ1-1; 8 bases are shared with TRBD1. Trimming at V came to 4 bases and at J to 5 bases, leaving 9 bases not matched to a gene. The germline CDR1 and CDR2 sequences are ENHRY and SYGVKD. The CDR3 has 15 residues. CDR3 loop: CAISVGTGEGTEAFF. The CDR3 DNA sequence: TGTGCCATCAGTGTAGGGACAGGTGAGGGGACTGAAGCTTTCTTT.

This chain uses TRBV6-6 with TRBJ1-5; 9 positions agree with TRBD1. The V and J ends lost 7 bases and 6 bases, in that order; junction bases with no gene match: 7. The CDR3 has 14 residues. The V gene's germline CDR1 is MNHNY and CDR2 SVGAGI (reference sequence). CDR3 nucleotide sequence: TGTGCCAGCACCCAACAGGGGGCGGGTCAGCCCCAGCATTTT. This encodes CASTQQGAGQPQHF.

The CDR3: CASRQAGGPYEQYF. CDR3 coding DNA: TGTGCCAGCAGACAAGCGGGAGGGCCCTACGAGCAGTACTTC. This sequence joins TRBV5-4 and TRBJ2-7, with 10 bases matching TRBD2. V dropped 5 bases and J dropped 2; count of bases not matched to a gene: 4. This CDR3 region has 14 residues. Germline V gene sequence: CDR1 SGHNT, CDR2 YYREEE (reference sequence). Full variable domain (outside the CDR3, taken from reference TRBV5-4 and TRBJ2-7): ETGVTQSPTHLIKTRGQQVTLRCSSQSGHNTVSWYQQALGQGPQFIFQYYREEENGRGNFPPRFSGLQFPNYSSELNVNALELDDSALYLCASRQAGGPYEQYFGPGTRLTVT.

In DNA, the CDR3 is TGTGCCAGCAGTGGGCTAGCGGGAGACGAGCAGTACTTC. Translation: CASSGLAGDEQYF. The chain links TRBV27 to TRBJ2-7; TRBD2 aligns across 10 bases. The CDR3 runs 13 residues. V trimming: 5 bases; J trimming: 5 bases; junction bases outside the gene matches: 3. Germline loops: CDR1 MNHEY, CDR2 SMNVEV (reference sequence).

The V call is TRBV11-3, the J call TRBJ2-2; 7 bases fit TRBD2. The CDR3 loop spans 17 amino acids. J was trimmed by 5 bases and V by 3 bases; bases with no gene match: 12. CDR1 SGHNT and CDR2 YENEEA come from the germline V gene. The DNA of the CDR3 is TGTGCCAGCAGCTTCGTGGCGGGAGCCGTTGATACCGGGGAGCTGTTTTTT. Amino acid sequence: CASSFVAGAVDTGELFF.

The chain joins TRBV4-1 to TRBJ1-4; 10 bases are shared with TRBD1. V gave up 1 base and J gave up 5 bases; unmatched junction bases: 4. Germline CDR1 is MGHRA and CDR2 is YSYEKL. This CDR3 is built from 16 residues. The CDR3 is CASSQAADRGNEKLFF. For the CDR3, the DNA is TGCGCCAGCAGCCAAGCTGCGGACAGGGGGAATGAAAAACTGTTTTTT.

The genes are TRBV5-1 and TRBJ2-5; 7 bases line up with TRBD1. Germline V gene data show CDR1 as SGHRS and CDR2 as YFSETQ. V shed 3 bases and J 3 bases; nucleotides not matched to a gene: 2. The CDR3 is made up of 13 amino acids. CDR3 coding DNA: TGCGCCAGCAGCTCCGGGACAGAAGAGACCCAGTACTTC. Encoded protein: CASSSGTEETQYF. The full variable domain, completed using reference TRBV5-1 and TRBJ2-5, is KAGVTQTPRYLIKTRGQQVTLSCSPISGHRSVSWYQQTPGQGLQFLFEYFSETQRNKGNFPGRFSGRQFSNSRSEMNVSTLELGDSALYLCASSSGTEETQYFGPGTRLLVL.

The chain employs TRBV4-2 and TRBJ1-2; D possibly corresponds to TRBD1 (5 bases). This CDR3 region has 16 residues. Germline V gene data show CDR1 as LGHNA and CDR2 as YNFKEQ. V lost 0 bases and J lost 2, with 13 bases in between. DNA of the CDR3: TGTGCCAGCAGCCAAGAAACGGGACTCCTAAACTATGGCTACACCTTC. It translates to CASSQETGLLNYGYTF.

This clone was counted once. The J gene is TRBJ1-3, the V gene TRBV7-8, with a tentative D call TRBD1 (6 bases). Germline values: CDR1 SGHVS, CDR2 FQNEAQ. CDR3 length: 15 amino acids. Trimming took off 5 bases at V and 0 bases at J, with 11 bases between the two ends. CDR3 nucleotide sequence: TGTGCCAGCAGCCCGGGGACAACCTCTGGAAACACCATATATTTT. This codes for CASSPGTTSGNTIYF.